This entry concerns a single TCR beta chain. The antigen remains unidentified. This sample was taken from a study of cytomegalovirus exposure and HLA in healthy donors. Study results and caveats: According to a subsequent analysis, TCR clusters from the first cohort were inclined to appear together in the 120 validation repertoires. Among the CMV-associated chains, three were confirmed in vitro as specific for CMV antigens. The listing of roughly 160 TCR beta chains classed them as cytomegalovirus-associated.

Data came from immunoSEQ multiplex PCR; TCRdb stores just in-frame clones and leaves some out. The repertoire includes 150,000 or so clones, more than 80% of them detected once, and 6.2% sits in the top ten. The CDR3 contains 17 residues. With 5 bases clipped from V and 7 bases from J, the junction kept 17 bases outside the gene matches. Germline values: CDR1 MNHEY, CDR2 SMNVEV (reference sequence). The gene calls are TRBV27 and TRBJ1-1, with TRBD1 matching over 9 bases. Sequencing was done on a sample of PBMCs. The TCR sequence derives from a woman in her 30s in good health and CMV-seropositive. The CDR3: CASSPINSGTGPIEAFF. DNA of the CDR3: TGTGCCAGCAGTCCCATAAATTCCGGGACAGGGCCTATTGAAGCTTTCTTT.